Reported below is one TCR beta chain. The antigen is unknown. The data derive from a study of early stage breast cancer tumors. Study-wide background: Twelve of the 16 invasive tumors were ER+, PR+ and HER2-.

Profiling relied on immunoSEQ multiplex PCR, and the TCRdb table lists in-frame clones only, not all of them. Among about 51,000 clones listed, over 75% were seen once. Whole-study findings and limits: Blood repertoires resembled normal breast more than tumor. Unsorted bulk genomic DNA sequencing lacked pairing and functional marker data. Most shared enriched TCRB sequences were commonly generated ones.

The sample consisted of blood. This TCR was sampled from a person aged 35-50 years with breast cancer.

The CDR3 bases are TGTGCCAGCAGTTTCCGCGGCGAACCGCAAGAGACCCAGTACTTC. It specifies CASSFRGEPQETQYF. V gene TRBV28 combines with J gene TRBJ2-5; D is unresolved. The CDR3 has 15 residues. The V gene's germline CDR1 is MDHEN and CDR2 SYDVKM. V was trimmed by 3 bases and J by 2 bases, leaving 13 bases between them.